This record looks at one T cell receptor (beta chain) sequence and its context. It lacks a known antigen. Per-base quality was not reported, and no clone a single base away is much larger than it. Libraries were prepared through PCR. TCRdb names Illumina HiSeq 2500 as the instrument used. TCR library preparation used molecular barcoding, with unique molecular identifiers applied to normalize quantification of the TCRbeta repertoire. TCRdb reanalyzed the raw reads on its own, using fastp at Q25 for trimming and MiXCR for clone calling, and kept in-frame beta chains. When rows share a CDR3 protein, they turn into one entry using the most common DNA and genes. A total of roughly 570,000 distinct CDR3 sequences appear in this sample, 25% to 30% of them only once. The leading ten clones occupy 30% to 40% of the sample. Taken from cysteine to phenylalanine, the CDR3 has 13 residues. Left in the record is the CDR3 DNA by itself, 39 bases read in frame from the first base. Sequences DFQATT (CDR1) and SNEGSKA (CDR2) are obtained from the germline V gene (reference sequence). V is reduced by 2 bases and J by 7 bases, leaving a spacing of 11 bases between them.

These data originate in a study of T-cell reconstitution after alpha-beta-depleted transplantation in children (dated by TCRdb to the mid-2010s). Study-wide context: Using TCR repertoire profiling, the study followed T-cell immune reconstitution in a quantitative way in children after TCRalphabeta/CD19-depleted allogeneic hematopoietic cell transplantation. Study-wide conclusions, independent of this receptor: Over subsequent months, a decline in hyperexpanded clone frequencies was noted, and after one year, T-cell counts and TCRbeta diversity were mostly ascribed to newly produced T cells. In some patients, the high TCRbeta diversity seen at day 60 was put down to recipient T cells and intrathymic progenitors that had survived conditioning. Apparently early alphabetaT-cell count recovery about two months after transplant reportedly relied on only several hundred rapidly expanded clones derived from non-depleted graft cells.

Interpreted using the paper, the treatment or condition label stands for: allogeneic hematopoietic cell transplantation with graft depleted of TCRalphabeta T cells and CD19 B cells. The transplant recipients were children given TCRalphabeta/CD19-depleted allogeneic hematopoietic cell grafts. The receptor comes from a boy in the first two years of life with Wiskott-Aldrich syndrome, due to receive a stem cell transplant. The V and J segments used are TRBV20-1 and TRBJ2-2; the D segment may tentatively be TRBD1 or TRBD2, each giving 7 matched bases. This specimen was PBMCs, taken before TCRalphabeta/CD19-depleted stem cell transplant. This receptor carries the CDR3 CSARFRGGGELFF. The nucleotide sequence is TGCAGTGCTAGATTCAGGGGGGGCGGGGAGCTGTTTTTT.